These 11 T cell receptor beta chains originate from one sample sequenced in a study of blood T cells in healthy people across ages. Primers used in a second PCR of about 7 to 11 cycles were a sample-barcoded 5' primer and a J-beta primer mix. MiXCR, run by TCRdb on the 5' RACE reads, gives a single entry per CDR3 protein. The sample has 1.5 million to 1.9 million distinct CDR3 sequences, approximately 39% seen once; the top ten hold less than 5%. Sequencing input: blood. Receptors were obtained from a woman aged 18-29 years in good health.

The CDR3 sequence is CASTADTRGEAFF. The CDR3 nucleotides read TGTGCCAGCACCGCGGACACCCGAGGGGAAGCTTTCTTT. The chain is built from TRBV5-6 and TRBJ1-1; the D gene is possibly TRBD1 (5 bases). Per germline, CDR1 SGHDT and CDR2 YYEEEE. V lost 6 bases and J lost 8, with 17 bases in between. There are 13 residues in the CDR3. The complete variable domain, with remaining parts taken from reference TRBV5-6 and TRBJ1-1, reads DAGVTQSPTHLIKTRGQQVTLRCSPKSGHDTVSWYQQALGQGPQFIFQYYEEEERQRGNFPDRFSGHQFPNYSSELNVNALLLGDSALYLCASTADTRGEAFFGQGTRLTVV.

The table lists this clonotype with a count of one. This sequence joins TRBV25-1 and TRBJ2-3, with D hard to call. The CDR3 spans 15 residues. Per germline, CDR1 MGHDK and CDR2 SYGVNS. V shed 1 base and J shed 0 bases, with 8 bases lying between them. CDR3 DNA: TGTGCCAGCAGTGAATGGCCCAGAAGCACAGATACGCAGTATTTT. It yields the protein CASSEWPRSTDTQYF.

CDR3 bases: TGTGCCATCAGTCCTTCAGGCGGATTCTCCTACGAGCAGTACTTC. This sequence encodes CAISPSGGFSYEQYF. The chain carries TRBV10-3 and TRBJ2-7, with no clear D. V lost 5 bases to trimming and J lost 0 bases, with 14 bases between them. Germline V gene lookup returns CDR1 ENHRY and CDR2 SYGVKD. This CDR3 contains 15 residues.

This clonotype was observed a handful of times. This chain connects TRBV6-2 or TRBV6-3 to TRBJ1-1, with D perhaps matching TRBD1 (6 bases). The CDR3 totals 14 residues. Trimming took off 7 bases at V and 8 bases at J, with 20 bases between the two ends. Germline CDR1 MNHEY, CDR2 SVGEGT. The CDR3 DNA reads as TGTGCCAGCACTACCAGGGGCGGCCGATCAGAAGCTTTCTTT. Its protein is CASTTRGGRSEAFF.

This chain links TRBV4-1 with TRBJ1-3; D perhaps matches TRBD1 (5 bases). The CDR3 covers 13 residues. V was pared by 4 bases and J by 6 bases, with 10 bases between. CDR1 MGHRA and CDR2 YSYEKL come from the germline V gene. The CDR3 sequence: CASSPRDPNTIYF. CDR3 sequence (DNA): TGCGCCAGCAGCCCCCGGGACCCAAACACCATATATTTT.

In regard to this clonotype: A junction boundary mismatches the germline segment, possibly from a read error. V usage is TRBV7-9 and J usage is TRBJ2-3, with 10 nucleotides matching TRBD2. The CDR3 loop spans 18 amino acids. CDR1 and CDR2 (germline): SEHNR, FQNEAQ (reference sequence). This CDR3 reads CASSPAGGLAHSTDTRYF. The CDR3 nucleotides read TGTGCCAGCAGCCCCGCCGGGGGACTAGCGCATAGCACAGATACGCGGTATTTT. The whole variable domain, filled in from reference TRBV7-9 and TRBJ2-3, reads DTGVSQNPRHKITKRGQNVTFRCDPISEHNRLYWYRQTLGQGPEFLTYFQNEAQLEKSRLLSDRFSAERPKGSFSTLEIQRTEQGDSAMYLCASSPAGGLAHSTDTRYFGPGTRLTVL.

J is TRBJ1-4 and V is TRBV20-1; weak D call: TRBD1 (6 bases). This CDR3 region has 13 residues. Germline V CDR1 and CDR2: DFQATT, SNEGSKA (reference sequence). Trimming removed 8 bases from V and 3 bases from J, with 13 bases in between. In DNA form, the CDR3 reads TGCAGTACGACCAGGGGTCCTAATGAAAAACTGTTTTTT. Translated: CSTTRGPNEKLFF.

This clonotype came up once. The chain employs TRBV5-1 and TRBJ1-1, with TRBD1 as a possible D gene (5 bases). CDR1 SGHRS and CDR2 YFSETQ come from the germline V gene. The CDR3 has 15 amino acids. V lost 0 bases and J lost 5, with 14 bases in between. In DNA, the CDR3 is TGCGCCAGCAGCTTGGTATCAGGGCGCCGGACTGAAGCTTTCTTT. This encodes CASSLVSGRRTEAFF.

This clonotype occurred a few times. The V call is TRBV20-1, the J call TRBJ2-7; TRBD1 matches 9 bases. Germline V gives CDR1 DFQATT, CDR2 SNEGSKA (reference sequence). The CDR3 spans 15 residues. J gave up 2 bases and V 5 bases, and 10 bases lay outside the gene matches. DNA for the CDR3: TGCAGTGCTTGGGGCACGGGACAGGGTACCTACGAGCAGTACTTC. It encodes CSAWGTGQGTYEQYF.

This clonotype was detected ten times or more. This chain links TRBV7-2 with TRBJ2-3; 12 nucleotides line up with TRBD2. Germline values: CDR1 SGHTA, CDR2 FQGNSA. This CDR3 comprises 18 residues. Losses at the gene ends were 3 bases for V and 1 base for J; bases not matched to a gene: 8. CDR3: CASSLFLAGGPRTDTQYF. The DNA of the CDR3 is TGTGCCAGCAGCTTGTTCCTAGCGGGAGGGCCCCGCACAGATACGCAGTATTTT.

The genes are TRBV4-1 and TRBJ1-3, with D tentatively TRBD1 (5 bases). Trimming took 0 bases from V and 1 from J, leaving 7 bases between them. The germline V gene encodes CDR1 MGHRA and CDR2 YSYEKL. The CDR3 is made up of 15 amino acids. As DNA, the CDR3 is TGCGCCAGCAGCCAAGAGAAGGGGTCTGGAAACACCATATATTTT. Translating it yields CASSQEKGSGNTIYF.